A selection of T cell receptor beta chains follows, all from one sample in a study of regulatory T cells in long-lasting Graves disease. TCRdb redid the calling of the multiplex PCR reads with MiXCR, one entry per CDR3 protein. The sample records approximately 470,000 distinct CDR3 sequences, about 17% being singletons. The data were also submitted as part of a second study, on T cells in Graves' hyperthyroidism and ophthalmopathy.

Here the sequenced sample was peripheral blood mononuclear cells (PBMCs), taken at new diagnosis, from a patient treated with antithyroid drugs. Every receptor here comes from a man in his forties or fifties with Graves disease. Each CDR3 is given with its conserved first and last residue. The order of the fields is clone size, D gene, V gene, J gene, CDR3 DNA, CDR3 protein. The D gene is left open where the match is weak. Where a row states a size, it is once, few, many or the class of an expanded clone; other rows omit it.

abundance: many; d_gene: -; v_gene: TRBV5-1; j_gene: TRBJ2-4; CDR3nt: TGCGCCAGCAGCCAAGCCGGGGCCAAAAACATTCAGTACTTC; CDR3aa: CASSQAGAKNIQYF
abundance: many; d_gene: TRBD1; v_gene: TRBV18; j_gene: TRBJ2-3; CDR3nt: TGTGCCAGCTCACCGTTAGGACAGGGACCAACAGATACGCAGTATTTT; CDR3aa: CASSPLGQGPTDTQYF
abundance: many; d_gene: TRBD1; v_gene: TRBV7-8; j_gene: TRBJ2-3; CDR3nt: TGTGCCAGCAGACAGGGGACAGGCACAGATACGCAGTATTTT; CDR3aa: CASRQGTGTDTQYF
abundance: few; d_gene: -; v_gene: TRBV19; j_gene: TRBJ2-1; CDR3nt: TGTGCCAGTAGTATCGGAGGGCTATCCTACAATGAGCAGTTCTTC; CDR3aa: CASSIGGLSYNEQFF
abundance: many; d_gene: -; v_gene: TRBV6-1; j_gene: TRBJ2-1; CDR3nt: TGTGCCACACGACTAGTCTATGAGCAGTTCTTC; CDR3aa: CATRLVYEQFF
abundance: many; d_gene: TRBD1; v_gene: TRBV28; j_gene: TRBJ2-6; CDR3nt: TGTGCCAGCAGTTTATCTGTGGGGACAGGGAAAGGGGCCAACGTCCTGACTTTC; CDR3aa: CASSLSVGTGKGANVLTF
abundance: few; d_gene: TRBD1; v_gene: TRBV6-1; j_gene: TRBJ2-7; CDR3nt: TGTGCCAGCAGTCGCGAATGGACAGGGAACGAGCAGTACTTC; CDR3aa: CASSREWTGNEQYF
abundance: many; d_gene: -; v_gene: TRBV3-1; j_gene: TRBJ2-3; CDR3nt: TGTGCCAGCAGCCAAGTGGACAGAACCTCCACAGATACGCAGTATTTT; CDR3aa: CASSQVDRTSTDTQYF
abundance: many; d_gene: TRBD1; v_gene: TRBV12-3/TRBV12-4; j_gene: TRBJ1-4; CDR3nt: TGTGCCAGCAGTTTATTTGCAGGGGGCAGGACTAATGAAAAACTGTTTTTT; CDR3aa: CASSLFAGGRTNEKLFF
abundance: -; d_gene: TRBD2; v_gene: TRBV9; j_gene: TRBJ2-2; CDR3nt: TGTGCCAGCAGCGTAGGAGCGGGAGGGCCCCGGGAGCTGTTTTTT; CDR3aa: CASSVGAGGPRELFF
abundance: few; d_gene: TRBD2; v_gene: TRBV6-2/TRBV6-3; j_gene: TRBJ2-7; CDR3nt: TGTGCCAGCAGTTACTCGATACTAGCGGGAGTTGGTAGCTACGAGCAGTACTTC; CDR3aa: CASSYSILAGVGSYEQYF
abundance: -; d_gene: -; v_gene: TRBV19; j_gene: TRBJ2-1; CDR3nt: TGTGCCAGTAGTTCAACAGGGTGGGGTTACAATGAGCAGTTCTTC; CDR3aa: CASSSTGWGYNEQFF
abundance: many; d_gene: -; v_gene: TRBV20-1; j_gene: TRBJ1-2; CDR3nt: TGCAGTGCTGCTAACTATGGCTACACCTTC; CDR3aa: CSAANYGYTF
abundance: many; d_gene: -; v_gene: TRBV5-1; j_gene: TRBJ2-3; CDR3nt: TGCGCCAGCAGCTTGTTTGGGGCCCGCACAGATACGCAGTATTTT; CDR3aa: CASSLFGARTDTQYF
abundance: -; d_gene: TRBD2; v_gene: TRBV6-2/TRBV6-3; j_gene: TRBJ2-3; CDR3nt: TGTGCCAGCAGTTACGCCGGACTAGCGGGAGGTTACATAGATACGCAGTATTTT; CDR3aa: CASSYAGLAGGYIDTQYF